This T cell receptor (beta chain) was identified in a study of blood T cell repertoires in COVID-19. In the study overall: Samples of COVID-19 (acute and convalescent) were obtained from the United States, Italy and Spain.

The CDR3 has 15 residues. CDR1 and CDR2 from the germline V gene are LGHNA and YSLEER. V gave up 1 base and J gave up 4 bases; unmatched junction bases: 5. Only in-frame clones appear in the TCRdb table, and some are missing; sequencing was by immunoSEQ multiplex PCR. Of about 74,000 clones listed, about 90% are singletons. The origin of this receptor is an elderly woman with active or convalescent COVID-19. The chain uses TRBV4-3 and TRBJ2-7, with 9 nucleotides matching TRBD1. Sequencing was performed on peripheral blood. In nucleotides, the CDR3 is TGCGCCAGCAGCCAAGTGGGGGGACAGGGATACGAGCAGTACTTC. Translation gives CASSQVGGQGYEQYF.